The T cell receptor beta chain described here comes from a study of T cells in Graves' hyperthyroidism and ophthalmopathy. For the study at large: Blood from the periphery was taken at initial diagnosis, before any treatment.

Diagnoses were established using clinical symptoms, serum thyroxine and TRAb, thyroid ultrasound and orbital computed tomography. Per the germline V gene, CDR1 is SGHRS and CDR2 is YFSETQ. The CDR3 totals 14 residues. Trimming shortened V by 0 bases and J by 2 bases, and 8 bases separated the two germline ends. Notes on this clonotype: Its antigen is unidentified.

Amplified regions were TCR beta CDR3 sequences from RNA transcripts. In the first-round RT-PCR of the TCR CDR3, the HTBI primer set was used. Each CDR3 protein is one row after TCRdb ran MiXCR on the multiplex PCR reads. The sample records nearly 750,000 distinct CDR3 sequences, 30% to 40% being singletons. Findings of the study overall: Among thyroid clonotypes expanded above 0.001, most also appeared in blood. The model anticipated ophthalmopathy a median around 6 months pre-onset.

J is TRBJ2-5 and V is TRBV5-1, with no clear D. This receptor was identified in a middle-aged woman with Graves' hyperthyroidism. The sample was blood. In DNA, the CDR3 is TGCGCCAGCAGCTTGGGGGTAGAGCAAGAGACCCAGTACTTC. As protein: CASSLGVEQETQYF.